This record looks at one T cell receptor beta chain sequence and its context. Its antigen target is currently unknown. Base qualities were left out, and no much larger clone turns up one base away. The label giving this sample's treatment or condition can be read as: allogeneic hematopoietic cell transplantation with graft depleted of TCRalphabeta T cells and CD19 B cells. Transplant recipients were children who received TCRalphabeta/CD19-depleted allogeneic hematopoietic cell grafts. The library was produced with PCR. The sample was run on an Illumina HiSeq 2500. TCR library preparation used molecular barcoding, with unique molecular identifiers applied to normalize quantification of the TCRbeta repertoire. TCRdb passed the public sequencing reads through fastp at Q25 and MiXCR, retaining productive beta sequences. Every distinct CDR3 protein forms one entry, paired with its most common genes and DNA. The table for this sample lists approximately 1,000,000 distinct CDR3 sequences; about 30% of them were counted only once. The ten most abundant clones make up over 25% of the sample.

V lost 5 bases and J lost 4 bases; the stretch between them is 15 bases long. Inclusive of the bounding cysteine and phenylalanine, the CDR3 is 15 residues long. The sequence is cut down to CDR3 DNA, 45 bases in frame from base 1. Via the germline V gene (reference sequence), CDR1 is SEHNR and CDR2 FQNEAQ. The data are from a study of T-cell reconstitution after alpha-beta-depleted transplantation in children listed by TCRdb under 2016. In the study overall: The study quantitatively tracked T-cell immune reconstitution after TCRalphabeta/CD19-depleted allogeneic hematopoietic cell transplantation in children using TCR repertoire profiling.

The paper as a whole reports these results and caveats: In some patients, high TCRbeta diversity at day 60 was attributed to recipient T cells and intrathymic progenitors that had survived conditioning. Apparently early alphabetaT-cell count recovery about two months after transplant reportedly relied on only several hundred rapidly expanded clones derived from non-depleted graft cells. The frequencies of hyperexpanded clones fell over the following months, and after one year, T-cell counts and TCRbeta diversity were mostly attributed to newly produced T cells.

This receptor chain uses TRBV7-9 and TRBJ2-1, with the D gene call left open. The sequencing here drew on PBMCs, mostly from graft donor cells, taken 360 days after TCRalphabeta/CD19-depleted stem cell transplant. The origin of this receptor is a boy younger than two who had a stem cell transplant for SCID, so the T cells may come from the graft donor. The base sequence is TGTGCCAGCAGCCCGGACCCGAACCATTACAATGAGCAGTTCTTC. It is translated as CASSPDPNHYNEQFF.